One and the same sample provided the 5 T cell receptor beta chains below, sequenced in a study of blood T cells in healthy people across ages. Sample-barcoded 5' priming and a J-beta primer mix drove a second PCR of about 6 to 12 cycles. MiXCR, applied by TCRdb to the 5' RACE reads, yields one record per CDR3 protein. The sample lists over 750,000 distinct CDR3 sequences; approximately 25% were seen once. The same specimen was also included in a second study, on T cells of mothers and their children.

Sequencing input: blood. All receptors come from a boy aged 5-17 years in good health.

This rearrangement joins TRBV4-3 to TRBJ1-1; D unclear. V lost 1 base and J 0 bases, leaving 9 bases between the germline ends. Germline lookup yields CDR1 LGHNA and CDR2 YSLEER. The CDR3 contains 15 residues. In DNA form, the CDR3 reads TGCGCCAGCAGCCAAGGAACGACGGTGAACACTGAAGCTTTCTTT. This translates into CASSQGTTVNTEAFF.

The J gene is TRBJ2-3, the V gene TRBV29-1; perhaps D is TRBD1 or TRBD2 (6 bases each). V was pared by 4 bases and J by 4 bases, with 12 bases between. The CDR3 sequence is 13 residues long. Germline V gives CDR1 SQVTM, CDR2 ANQGSEA. CDR3 amino acids: CSVVGGGPDTQYF. CDR3 DNA: TGCAGCGTTGTGGGGGGCGGTCCAGATACGCAGTATTTT.

The chain uses TRBV10-3 and TRBJ1-6; unclear D gene. The ends were cut back, 2 bases at V and 8 bases at J, with 7 bases in the middle. Germline V gene data show CDR1 as ENHRY and CDR2 as SYGVKD. This CDR3 has 13 amino acids. This chain's CDR3 is CAISEADYSPLHF. CDR3 nucleotide sequence: TGTGCCATCAGTGAGGCGGATTATTCACCCCTCCACTTT.

V usage is TRBV5-1 and J usage is TRBJ2-7; 10 nucleotides match TRBD2. Unmatched junction bases numbered 5, after V lost 1 base and J lost 4 bases. CDR1 and CDR2 from the germline V gene are SGHRS and YFSETQ. CDR3 length: 15 amino acids. The CDR3 DNA reads as TGCGCCAGCAGCTTGTCCCCTAGCGGGAGTTACGAGCAGTACTTC. It translates to CASSLSPSGSYEQYF.

V gene TRBV6-4 combines with J gene TRBJ2-3; tentative D call: TRBD2 (5 bases). The length of the CDR3 is 15 residues. The ends were cut back, 3 bases at V and 4 bases at J, with 14 bases in the middle. Germline V gives CDR1 MRHNA, CDR2 SNTAGT. CDR3 in DNA: TGTGCCAGCAGTGAGGCCGTAGGAGGCCCAGATACGCAGTATTTT. Protein sequence: CASSEAVGGPDTQYF.